The clone carrying this T cell receptor (beta chain) was counted only a few times. Antigen: not known. This specimen belongs to a study of T cells after yellow fever vaccination. Overall study findings and caveats: The secondary response was weaker, and its peak arrived faster, on day 5 versus 15. The CD4 compartment and the CD8 compartment contained a small share of clonotypes in common. Within FACS-sorted repertoires, abundant clonotypes contaminating from the bulk population could be present.

A single record per CDR3 protein comes from TCRdb applying MiXCR to the 5' RACE reads. The sample contains some 350,000 distinct CDR3 sequences, roughly 4% of which appear only once. The receptor was isolated from a man younger than 30 who received the YFV17D yellow fever vaccine. The sample was PBMCs, taken 5 days after the yellow fever booster vaccination.

The CDR3 bases are TGCGCCAGCAGCTTGGTACAGGGAATCAATGAGCAGTTCTTC. Encoded protein: CASSLVQGINEQFF. V is TRBV5-1 and J is TRBJ2-1; TRBD1 is a possible D gene (6 bases). Trimming left V 0 bases short and J 6 bases short, with 10 bases between. CDR3 length: 14 residues. Germline assignment: CDR1 SGHRS and CDR2 YFSETQ.